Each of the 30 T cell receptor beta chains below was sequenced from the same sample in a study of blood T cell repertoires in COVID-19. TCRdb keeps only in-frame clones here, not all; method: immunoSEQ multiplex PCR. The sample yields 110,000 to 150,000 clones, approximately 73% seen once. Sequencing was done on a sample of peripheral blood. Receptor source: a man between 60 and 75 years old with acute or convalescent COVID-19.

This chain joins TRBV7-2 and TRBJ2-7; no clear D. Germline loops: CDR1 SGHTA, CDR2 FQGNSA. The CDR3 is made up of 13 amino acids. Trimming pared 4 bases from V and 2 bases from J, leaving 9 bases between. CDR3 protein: CASSSMYPYEQYF. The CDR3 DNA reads TGTGCCAGCAGCTCTATGTACCCCTACGAGCAGTACTTC.

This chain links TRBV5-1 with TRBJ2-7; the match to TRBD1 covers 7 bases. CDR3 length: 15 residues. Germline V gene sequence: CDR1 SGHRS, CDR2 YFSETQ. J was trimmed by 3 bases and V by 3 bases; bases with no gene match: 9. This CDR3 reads CASSYPGTAVYEQYF. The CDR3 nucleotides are TGCGCCAGCAGCTATCCCGGGACAGCGGTCTACGAGCAGTACTTC. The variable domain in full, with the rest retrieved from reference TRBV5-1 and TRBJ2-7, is KAGVTQTPRYLIKTRGQQVTLSCSPISGHRSVSWYQQTPGQGLQFLFEYFSETQRNKGNFPGRFSGRQFSNSRSEMNVSTLELGDSALYLCASSYPGTAVYEQYFGPGTRLTVT.

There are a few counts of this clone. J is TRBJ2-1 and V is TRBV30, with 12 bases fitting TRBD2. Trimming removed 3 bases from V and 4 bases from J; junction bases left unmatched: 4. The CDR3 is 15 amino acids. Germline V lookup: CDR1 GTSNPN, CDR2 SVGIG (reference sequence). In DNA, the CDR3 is TGTGCCTGGAGAAGGACTAGCGGGATGTACAATGAGCAGTTCTTC. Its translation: CAWRRTSGMYNEQFF.

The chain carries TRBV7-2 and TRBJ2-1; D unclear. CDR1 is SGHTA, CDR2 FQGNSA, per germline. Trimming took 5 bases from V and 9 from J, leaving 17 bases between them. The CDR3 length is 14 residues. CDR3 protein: CASSLSISPSEQFF. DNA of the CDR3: TGTGCCAGCAGCCTTAGTATTAGCCCGAGTGAGCAGTTCTTC.

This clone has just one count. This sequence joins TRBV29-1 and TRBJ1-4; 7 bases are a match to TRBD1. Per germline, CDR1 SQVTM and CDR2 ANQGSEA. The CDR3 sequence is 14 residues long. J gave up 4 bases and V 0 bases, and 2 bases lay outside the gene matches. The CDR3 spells CSVEESGGNEKLFF. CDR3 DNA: TGCAGCGTTGAAGAATCAGGGGGTAATGAAAAACTGTTTTTT.

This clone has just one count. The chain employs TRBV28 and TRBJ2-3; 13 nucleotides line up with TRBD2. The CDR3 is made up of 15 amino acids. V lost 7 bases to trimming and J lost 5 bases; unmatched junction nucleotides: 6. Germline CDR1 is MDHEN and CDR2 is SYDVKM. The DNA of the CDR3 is TGTGCCAGCACTACTAGCGGGAGGGCCAAAGATACGCAGTATTTT. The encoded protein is CASTTSGRAKDTQYF.

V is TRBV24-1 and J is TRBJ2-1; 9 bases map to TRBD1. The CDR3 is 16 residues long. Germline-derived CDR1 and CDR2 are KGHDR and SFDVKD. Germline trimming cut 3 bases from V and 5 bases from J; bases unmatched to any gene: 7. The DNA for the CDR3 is TGTGCCACCAGTGATCAACCGGGACAGGGCCACAATGAGCAGTTCTTC. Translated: CATSDQPGQGHNEQFF.

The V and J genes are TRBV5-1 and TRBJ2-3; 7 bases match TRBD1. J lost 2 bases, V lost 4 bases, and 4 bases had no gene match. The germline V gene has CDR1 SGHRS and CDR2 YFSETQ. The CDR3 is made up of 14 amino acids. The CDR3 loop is CASSGGQYTDTQYF. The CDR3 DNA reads TGCGCCAGCAGCGGGGGACAGTACACAGATACGCAGTATTTT. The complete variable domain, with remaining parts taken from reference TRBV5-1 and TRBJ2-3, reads KAGVTQTPRYLIKTRGQQVTLSCSPISGHRSVSWYQQTPGQGLQFLFEYFSETQRNKGNFPGRFSGRQFSNSRSEMNVSTLELGDSALYLCASSGGQYTDTQYFGPGTRLTVL.

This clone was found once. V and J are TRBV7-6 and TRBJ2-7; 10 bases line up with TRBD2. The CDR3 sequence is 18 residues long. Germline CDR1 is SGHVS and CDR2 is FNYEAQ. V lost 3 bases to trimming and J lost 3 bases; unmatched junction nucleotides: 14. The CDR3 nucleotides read TGTGCCAGCAGCTTTAGACACCCACTAGCGGGATGTCTCTACGAGCAGTACTTC. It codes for CASSFRHPLAGCLYEQYF.

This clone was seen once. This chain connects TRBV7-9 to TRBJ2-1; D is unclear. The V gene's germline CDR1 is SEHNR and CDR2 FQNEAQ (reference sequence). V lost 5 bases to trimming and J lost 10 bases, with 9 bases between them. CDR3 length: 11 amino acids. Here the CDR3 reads CASSLGVEQFF. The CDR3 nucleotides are TGTGCCAGCAGCCTAGGCGTGGAGCAGTTCTTC.

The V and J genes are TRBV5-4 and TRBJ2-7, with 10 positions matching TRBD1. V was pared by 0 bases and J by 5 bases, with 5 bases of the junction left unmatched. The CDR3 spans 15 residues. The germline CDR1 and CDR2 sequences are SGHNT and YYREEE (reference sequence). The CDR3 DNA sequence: TGTGCCAGCAGCTTGGCCGGGACAGGGGTAAACGAGCAGTACTTC. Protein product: CASSLAGTGVNEQYF.

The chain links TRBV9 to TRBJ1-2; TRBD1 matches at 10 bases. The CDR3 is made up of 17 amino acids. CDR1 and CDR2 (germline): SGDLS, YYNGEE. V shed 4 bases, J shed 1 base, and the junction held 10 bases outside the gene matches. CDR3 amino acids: CASSTGTGESFNYGYTF. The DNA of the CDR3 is TGTGCCAGCAGCACTGGGACAGGGGAGAGCTTTAACTATGGCTACACCTTC.

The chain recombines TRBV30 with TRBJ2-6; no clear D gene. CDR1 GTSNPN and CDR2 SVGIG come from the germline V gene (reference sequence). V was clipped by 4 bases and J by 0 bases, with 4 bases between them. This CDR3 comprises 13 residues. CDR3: CAWTRSGANVLTF. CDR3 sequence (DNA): TGTGCCTGGACCCGCTCTGGGGCCAACGTCCTGACTTTC.

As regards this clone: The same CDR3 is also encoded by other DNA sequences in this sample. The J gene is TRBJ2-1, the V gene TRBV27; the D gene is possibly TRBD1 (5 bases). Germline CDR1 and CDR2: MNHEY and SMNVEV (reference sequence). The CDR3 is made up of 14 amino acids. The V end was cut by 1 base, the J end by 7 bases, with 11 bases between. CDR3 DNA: TGTGCCAGCAGTTTATTAGGGGTGGGGAATGAGCAGTTCTTC. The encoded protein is CASSLLGVGNEQFF.

The CDR3 DNA is TGTGCCAGCAGTTCCGTCTACAATGAGCAGTTCTTC. Its protein is CASSSVYNEQFF. This sequence joins TRBV27 and TRBJ2-1; D is unresolved. The length of the CDR3 is 12 residues. CDR1 MNHEY and CDR2 SMNVEV come from the germline V gene (reference sequence). V was cut by 4 bases and J by 3 bases, with 4 bases left in between.

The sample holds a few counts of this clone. This CDR3 reads CASSKTGPYEQYF. For the CDR3, the DNA is TGTGCCAGCAGCAAGACAGGTCCCTACGAGCAGTACTTC. The gene calls are TRBV9 and TRBJ2-7; D might be TRBD1 (6 bases). From germline, CDR1 is SGDLS and CDR2 YYNGEE. The V end lost 4 bases, the J end lost 2 bases, and 10 bases lay between the germline ends. This CDR3 contains 13 residues.

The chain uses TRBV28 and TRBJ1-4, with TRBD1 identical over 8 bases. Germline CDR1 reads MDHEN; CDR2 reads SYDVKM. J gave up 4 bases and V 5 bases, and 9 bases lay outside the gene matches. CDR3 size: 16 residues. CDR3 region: CASSPTSGQVNEKLFF. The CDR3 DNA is TGTGCCAGCAGTCCCACATCGGGACAGGTTAATGAAAAACTGTTTTTT.

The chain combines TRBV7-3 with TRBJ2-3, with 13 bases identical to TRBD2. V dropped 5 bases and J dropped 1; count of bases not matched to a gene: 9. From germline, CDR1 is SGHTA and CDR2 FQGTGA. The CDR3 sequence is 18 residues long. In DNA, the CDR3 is TGTGCCAGCAGCCTTGGACTAGCGGGAGTCCATCGCACAGATACGCAGTATTTT. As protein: CASSLGLAGVHRTDTQYF. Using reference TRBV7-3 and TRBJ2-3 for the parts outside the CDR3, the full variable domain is GAGVSQTPSNKVTEKGKYVELRCDPISGHTALYWYRQSLGQGPEFLIYFQGTGAADDSGLPNDRFFAVRPEGSVSTLKIQRTERGDSAVYLCASSLGLAGVHRTDTQYFGPGTRLTVL.

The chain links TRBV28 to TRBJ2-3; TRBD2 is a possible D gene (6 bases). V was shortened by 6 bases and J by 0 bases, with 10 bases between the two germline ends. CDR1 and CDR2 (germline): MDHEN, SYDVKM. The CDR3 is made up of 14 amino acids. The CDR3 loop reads CASSLGGSTDTQYF. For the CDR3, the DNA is TGTGCCAGCAGCCTCGGGGGTAGCACAGATACGCAGTATTTT.

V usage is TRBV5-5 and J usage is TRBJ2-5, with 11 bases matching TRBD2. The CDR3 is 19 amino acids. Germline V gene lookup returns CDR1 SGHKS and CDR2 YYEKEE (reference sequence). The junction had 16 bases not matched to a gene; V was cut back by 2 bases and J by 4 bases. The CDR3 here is CASSFIRGRLAGSIETQYF. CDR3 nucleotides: TGTGCCAGCAGCTTTATCCGGGGCCGACTAGCGGGAAGTATAGAGACCCAGTACTTC.

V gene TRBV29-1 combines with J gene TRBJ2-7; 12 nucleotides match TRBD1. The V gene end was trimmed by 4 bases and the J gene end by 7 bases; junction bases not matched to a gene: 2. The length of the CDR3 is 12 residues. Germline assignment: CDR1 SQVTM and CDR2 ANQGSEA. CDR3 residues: CSVGDRGREQYF. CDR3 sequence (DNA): TGCAGCGTTGGGGACAGGGGGCGGGAGCAGTACTTC.

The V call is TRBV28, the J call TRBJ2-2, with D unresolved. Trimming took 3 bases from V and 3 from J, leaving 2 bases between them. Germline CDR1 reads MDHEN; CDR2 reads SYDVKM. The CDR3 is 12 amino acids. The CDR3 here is CASSFDTGELFF. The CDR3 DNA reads TGTGCCAGCAGTTTCGACACCGGGGAGCTGTTTTTT.

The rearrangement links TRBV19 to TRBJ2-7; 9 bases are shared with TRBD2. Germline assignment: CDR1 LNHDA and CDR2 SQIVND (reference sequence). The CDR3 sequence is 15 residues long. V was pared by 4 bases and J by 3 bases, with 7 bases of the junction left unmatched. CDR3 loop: CASSSLAGMVYEQYF. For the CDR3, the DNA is TGTGCCAGTAGTAGTCTAGCGGGAATGGTCTACGAGCAGTACTTC.

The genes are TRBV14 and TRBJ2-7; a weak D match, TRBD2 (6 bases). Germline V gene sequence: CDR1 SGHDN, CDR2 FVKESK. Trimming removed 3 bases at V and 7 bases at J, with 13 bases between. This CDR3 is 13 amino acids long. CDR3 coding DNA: TGTGCCAGCAGCCATGGGGGACTGGCGGAGCAGTACTTC. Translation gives CASSHGGLAEQYF.

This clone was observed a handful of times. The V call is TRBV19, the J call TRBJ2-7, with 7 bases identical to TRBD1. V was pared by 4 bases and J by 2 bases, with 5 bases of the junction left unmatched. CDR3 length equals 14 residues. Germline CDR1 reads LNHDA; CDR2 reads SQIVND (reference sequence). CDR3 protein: CASSTRTGPYEQYF. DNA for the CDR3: TGTGCCAGTAGTACCCGGACAGGACCCTACGAGCAGTACTTC.

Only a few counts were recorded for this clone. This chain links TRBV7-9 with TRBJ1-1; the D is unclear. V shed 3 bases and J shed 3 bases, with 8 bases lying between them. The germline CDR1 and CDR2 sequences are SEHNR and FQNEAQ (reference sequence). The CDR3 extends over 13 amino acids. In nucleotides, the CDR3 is TGTGCCAGCAGCTTCTCCTCGGACACTGAAGCTTTCTTT. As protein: CASSFSSDTEAFF.

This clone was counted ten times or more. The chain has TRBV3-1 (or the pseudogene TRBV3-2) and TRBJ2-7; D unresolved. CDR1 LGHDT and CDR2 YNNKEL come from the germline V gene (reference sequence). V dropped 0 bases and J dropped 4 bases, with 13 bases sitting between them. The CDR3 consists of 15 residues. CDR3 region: CASSQEYASPYEQYF. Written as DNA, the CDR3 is TGTGCCAGCAGCCAAGAATACGCTAGTCCTTACGAGCAGTACTTC.

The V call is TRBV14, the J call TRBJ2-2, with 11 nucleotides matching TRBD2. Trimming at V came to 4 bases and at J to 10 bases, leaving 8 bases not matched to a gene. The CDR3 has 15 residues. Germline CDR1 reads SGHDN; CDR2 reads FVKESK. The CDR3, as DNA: TGTGCCAGCAGCCCGCGACTAGCGGGACCCGTGGAGCTGTTTTTT. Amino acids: CASSPRLAGPVELFF. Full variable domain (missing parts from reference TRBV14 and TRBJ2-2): EAGVTQFPSHSVIEKGQTVTLRCDPISGHDNLYWYRRVMGKEIKFLLHFVKESKQDESGMPNNRFLAERTGGTYSTLKVQPAELEDSGVYFCASSPRLAGPVELFFGEGSRLTVL.

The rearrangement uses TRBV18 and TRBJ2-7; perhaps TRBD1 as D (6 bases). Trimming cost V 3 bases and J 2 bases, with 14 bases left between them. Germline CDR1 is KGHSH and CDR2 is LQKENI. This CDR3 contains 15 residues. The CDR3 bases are TGTGCCAGCTCACCGCCCGGGACATACGCCTACGAGCAGTACTTC. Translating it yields CASSPPGTYAYEQYF.

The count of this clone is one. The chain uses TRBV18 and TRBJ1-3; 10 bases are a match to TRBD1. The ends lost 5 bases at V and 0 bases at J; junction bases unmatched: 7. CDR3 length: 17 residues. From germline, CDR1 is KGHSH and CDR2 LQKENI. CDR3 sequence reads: CASSTTGGSGSGNTIYF. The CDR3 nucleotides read TGTGCCAGCTCAACGACAGGGGGCTCTGGCTCTGGAAACACCATATATTTT.